This TCR beta chain was captured in a study of cytomegalovirus exposure and HLA in healthy donors. Study as a whole: In terms of ancestry, the Caucasian-associated cluster contained about four fifths of the roughly 400 genotyped donors. Study-level results: The listing of approximately 160 TCR beta chains classed them as cytomegalovirus-associated. TCR beta V- and J-gene trimming was later associated with a missense DCLRE1C variant. As a later analysis revealed, the rate of TCR association differed by HLA locus, with DRB1 most and HLA-C fewest.

With 60 Vbeta and 13 Jbeta primers, the PCR was carried out. The table came from immunoSEQ multiplex PCR; TCRdb's copy has only in-frame clones and leaves some out. The sample yields tens of thousands of clones, 70% to 80% seen once. This CDR3 comprises 12 residues. Trimming shortened V by 2 bases and J by 2 bases, and 3 bases separated the two germline ends. Per the germline V gene, CDR1 is SGHRS and CDR2 is YFSETQ. Comment on this clone: The antigen remains unidentified.

Sequenced material: PBMCs. The chain recombines TRBV5-1 with TRBJ2-3; D is undetermined. This TCR was sampled from a man aged 40-55 years in good health and CMV-seropositive. The chain's CDR3 is CASSFYTDTQYF. The CDR3 DNA follows: TGCGCCAGCAGCTTCTACACAGATACGCAGTATTTT.